The 9 T cell receptor beta chains listed next were all sequenced from one sample in a study of breast tumors, draining lymph nodes, adjacent tissues. TCRdb re-derived calls from the multiplex PCR reads in MiXCR, one entry per CDR3 protein. This table has about 180,000 distinct CDR3 sequences, roughly a third appearing once. Samples came from axillary lymph nodes draining the breast cancer. Sequenced input: axillary lymph node tissue. The receptors stem from a female donor with breast cancer. Some clones in this sample may be carry-over from other donors' samples.

This chain links TRBV5-1 with TRBJ2-3; 8 positions match TRBD1. Germline V gene data show CDR1 as SGHRS and CDR2 as YFSETQ. V shed 3 bases, J shed 10 bases, and the junction held 4 bases outside the gene matches. This CDR3 is 12 amino acids long. CDR3 DNA: TGCGCCAGCAGCTACGAACAGGGGGCGCAGTATTTT. This encodes CASSYEQGAQYF.

In this sample, this clonotype turned up many times. This chain links TRBV5-1 with TRBJ2-1; a weak D match, TRBD2 (6 bases). The CDR3 covers 16 residues. Germline loops: CDR1 SGHRS, CDR2 YFSETQ. Trimming removed 4 bases from V and 6 bases from J, with 20 bases in between. The CDR3 DNA follows: TGCGCCAGCAGCGCGGAGGGCCTCCGGATGGGCAATGAGCAGTTCTTC. Translated, it gives CASSAEGLRMGNEQFF.

Ten or more counts support this clonotype. The chain carries TRBV7-3 and TRBJ2-7; possible D gene TRBD1, 5 bases. V dropped 5 bases and J dropped 4 bases, with 12 bases sitting between them. Germline CDR1 is SGHTA and CDR2 is FQGTGA. The CDR3 is made up of 13 amino acids. The DNA for the CDR3 is TGTGCCAGCAGCACCAACGCAGGGTACGAGCAGTACTTC. This translates into CASSTNAGYEQYF. The full variable domain, in which reference TRBV7-3 and TRBJ2-7 provide the parts outside the CDR3, is GAGVSQTPSNKVTEKGKYVELRCDPISGHTALYWYRQSLGQGPEFLIYFQGTGAADDSGLPNDRFFAVRPEGSVSTLKIQRTERGDSAVYLCASSTNAGYEQYFGPGTRLTVT.

This clonotype was recorded many times. CDR3 sequence: CASSWAGTGYPDTQYF. The CDR3 nucleotides are TGTGCCAGCAGCTGGGCCGGGACAGGGTACCCAGATACGCAGTATTTT. The chain has TRBV5-8 and TRBJ2-3; 9 bases are shared with TRBD1. V shed 3 bases, J shed 4 bases, and the junction held 9 bases outside the gene matches. The CDR3 is made up of 16 amino acids. The germline V gene encodes CDR1 SGHTS and CDR2 YDEGEE. The complete variable domain, with remaining parts taken from reference TRBV5-8 and TRBJ2-3, reads EAGVTQSPTHLIKTRGQQATLRCSPISGHTSVYWYQQALGLGLQFLLWYDEGEERNRGNFPPRFSGRQFPNYSSELNVNALELEDSALYLCASSWAGTGYPDTQYFGPGTRLTVL.

This clonotype was detected many times. The chain is built from TRBV20-1 and TRBJ2-1; 10 nucleotides align to TRBD2. The germline V gene has CDR1 DFQATT and CDR2 SNEGSKA (reference sequence). The CDR3 extends over 14 amino acids. The V and J ends lost 2 bases and 7 bases, in that order; junction bases with no gene match: 5. Here the CDR3 reads CSARNLAGANEQFF. The CDR3 DNA sequence: TGCAGTGCTAGAAATCTAGCGGGAGCTAATGAGCAGTTCTTC.

Ten or more counts support this clonotype. The chain carries TRBV20-1 and TRBJ2-4; a possible D gene is TRBD2 (6 bases). This CDR3 contains 12 residues. Trimming took 0 bases from V and 15 from J, leaving 15 bases between them. Germline CDR1 DFQATT, CDR2 SNEGSKA (reference sequence). For the CDR3, the DNA is TGCAGTGCTAGAGATCTGTGGGAGGCTGGGTACTTC. The encoded protein is CSARDLWEAGYF.

This rearrangement joins TRBV20-1 to TRBJ2-3, with 16 bases matching TRBD2. This CDR3 is built from 23 residues. Looked up from germline, CDR1 is DFQATT and CDR2 is SNEGSKA (reference sequence). After removal of 0 bases from V and 1 base from J, the junction contained 19 bases not matched to a gene. CDR3 loop: CSAREGLAGGPGVVGPRTDTQYF. CDR3 DNA: TGCAGTGCTAGAGAGGGACTAGCGGGGGGGCCGGGAGTAGTTGGGCCCCGCACAGATACGCAGTATTTT.

V usage is TRBV27 and J usage is TRBJ1-6, with D maybe TRBD1 (6 bases). This CDR3 contains 18 residues. V lost 5 bases and J lost 3, with 20 bases in between. Germline values: CDR1 MNHEY, CDR2 SMNVEV (reference sequence). The CDR3 here is CASSPSVRGGHYNSPLHF. The CDR3 nucleotides read TGTGCCAGCAGTCCGTCGGTGAGGGGGGGCCACTATAATTCACCCCTCCACTTT.

The rearrangement uses TRBV2 and TRBJ2-1, with TRBD2 identical over 8 bases. The trim removed 4 bases at V and 5 bases at J, leaving 7 bases unmatched. The CDR3 spans 15 residues. The germline V gene has CDR1 SNHLY and CDR2 FYNNEI. The CDR3 DNA reads TGTGCCAGCAGTGGAGGGCGGGGGGACCACAATGAGCAGTTCTTC. Translating gives CASSGGRGDHNEQFF.